This T cell receptor beta chain was identified during a study of blood T cell repertoires in COVID-19. Study background: Samples came from the United States, Italy and Spain, spanning acute and convalescent COVID-19. T cells, B-cell-depleted T cells, or PBMCs provided the cDNA or gDNA that served as material.

The V segment lost 0 bases and the J segment 3 bases; nucleotides outside the gene matches: 9. This CDR3 is 17 amino acids long. The germline gives CDR1 SGHVS, CDR2 FQNEAQ. Authors' methods: Quantification of nucleated cells was approximated via reference gene primer amplification. Here immunoSEQ multiplex PCR was the method, and the copy in TCRdb shows in-frame clones only, minus some. V, J and clone size derive from that table, while D and trimming were established from the DNA sequence. The top ten hold about 19% of the sample, which has under 200,000 clones, approximately 82% seen once. The TCR originated in a woman in her 70s who had recovered from COVID-19. The gene calls are TRBV7-8 and TRBJ1-2; TRBD1 matches 8 bases. The sample taken for sequencing was peripheral blood. This chain's CDR3 is CASSLAKPDRADYGYTF. CDR3 coding DNA: TGTGCCAGCAGCTTAGCCAAACCGGACAGGGCCGACTATGGCTACACCTTC.